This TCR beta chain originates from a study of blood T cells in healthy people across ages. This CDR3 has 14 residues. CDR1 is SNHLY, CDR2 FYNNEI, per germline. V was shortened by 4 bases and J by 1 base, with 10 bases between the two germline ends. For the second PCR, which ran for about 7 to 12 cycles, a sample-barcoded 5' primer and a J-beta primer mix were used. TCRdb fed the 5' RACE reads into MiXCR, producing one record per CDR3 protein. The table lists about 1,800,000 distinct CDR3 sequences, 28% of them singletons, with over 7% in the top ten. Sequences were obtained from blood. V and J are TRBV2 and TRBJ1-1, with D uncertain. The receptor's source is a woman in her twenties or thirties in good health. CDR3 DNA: TGTGCCAGCAGTGCCGAGGTCTCGAACACTGAAGCTTTCTTT. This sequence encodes CASSAEVSNTEAFF.